This T cell receptor beta chain was recovered during a study of OX40 agonist ivuxolimab in advanced cancers. Across the study: Enrollees could have had prior anti-PD-1, anti-PD-L1 or anti-CTLA-4 therapy, which over 35% had received. Partial responses were recorded for three patients, including one with hepatocellular carcinoma and two with cutaneous melanoma.

This table comes from immunoSEQ multiplex PCR, and its TCRdb copy is limited to in-frame clones, with some not included. This table holds 31,000 or so clones, approximately 87% found once. A note on this clone: As yet, its antigen is unknown.

Study-level points and caveats: The specificity for antigen of the expanded peripheral T cells was not determined.

The sequencing here drew on CD4+ or CD8+ T cells sorted from blood, taken in a trial of the OX40 agonist ivuxolimab. The TCR originated in an adult with an advanced solid tumor such as melanoma, head and neck, liver or kidney cancer.

CDR3: CASSSPMVLGGYTEAFF. The CDR3 region has the DNA TGTGCCAGCAGCTCCCCTATGGTGTTAGGGGGTTACACTGAAGCTTTCTTT. V is TRBV7-6 and J is TRBJ1-1; D possibly corresponds to TRBD1 (6 bases). Germline V lookup: CDR1 SGHVS, CDR2 FNYEAQ. The CDR3 extends over 17 amino acids. V lost 4 bases and J 3 bases, leaving 21 bases between the germline ends.